The table lists the clone carrying this TCR beta chain with many counts. In germline, CDR1 is MNHNS, CDR2 SASEGT. The CDR3 sequence is 11 residues long. V shed 9 bases and J shed 2 bases, with 7 bases lying between them. This specimen belongs to a study of blood T cells in healthy people across ages. Then a second PCR, running roughly 7 to 11 cycles, was carried out with a sample-barcoded 5' primer and a J-beta primer mix. TCRdb re-analysed the 5' RACE reads in MiXCR, keeping a single row per CDR3 protein. The repertoire consists of about 1.6 million distinct CDR3 sequences, with around 35% occurring once and the leading ten covering 11%.

The receptor comes from a woman younger than 45 in good health. Sequenced: blood. This sequence joins TRBV6-1 and TRBJ1-2; D is uncertain. The DNA of the CDR3 is TGTGCCAGTAGGGCGAACTATGGCTACACCTTC. Amino acid sequence: CASRANYGYTF.